These T cell receptor beta chains were read from a single sample in a study of blood T cell repertoires in COVID-19. The repertoire was sequenced with immunoSEQ multiplex PCR; TCRdb's copy has only in-frame clones and lacks some. The data hold roughly 200,000 clones, with roughly four fifths observed a single time. Sequencing was done on a sample of PBMCs or T cells enriched from blood (not recorded which). All receptors derive from a man aged 35-49 years who had recovered from COVID-19. Each CDR3 is given without its conserved first and last residue.

v_gene: TRBV18; j_gene: TRBJ2-2; CDR3aa: ASSPDRANTGELF
v_gene: TRBV5-4; j_gene: TRBJ2-7; CDR3aa: ASSLALDSSYEQY
v_gene: TRBV7-9; j_gene: TRBJ2-3; CDR3aa: ASSLRPSGVLTDTQY
v_gene: TRBV7-2; j_gene: TRBJ2-1; CDR3aa: ASVTRWRNAPINEQF
v_gene: TRBV15; j_gene: TRBJ1-3; CDR3aa: ATSRDLWGVSGNTIY
v_gene: TRBV7-3; j_gene: TRBJ1-1; CDR3aa: ATSTGPVGEAF
v_gene: TRBV7-9; j_gene: TRBJ1-2; CDR3aa: ASSPKGSGINYGYT
v_gene: TRBV19; j_gene: TRBJ2-1; CDR3aa: ASSLVGREIEEQF
v_gene: TRBV19; j_gene: TRBJ1-2; CDR3aa: ASSIRGGSHGYT
v_gene: TRBV3-1/TRBV3-2; j_gene: TRBJ2-7; CDR3aa: ASSQTHLAGAYEQY
v_gene: TRBV11-3; j_gene: TRBJ2-2; CDR3aa: ASSIGQGLNTGELF
v_gene: TRBV28; j_gene: TRBJ1-2; CDR3aa: ASSFTYLRGYT
v_gene: TRBV19; j_gene: TRBJ1-1; CDR3aa: ASSTTGTETLNTEAF
v_gene: TRBV6-5; j_gene: TRBJ2-1; CDR3aa: ASSSPGQGKNEQF
v_gene: TRBV6-5; j_gene: TRBJ1-3; CDR3aa: ASYRGPGNTIY
v_gene: TRBV6-4; j_gene: TRBJ1-3; CDR3aa: ASRSRQAVSGNTIY
v_gene: TRBV21-1; j_gene: TRBJ1-1; CDR3aa: ASSKHNDLPRTGKSPEAF
v_gene: TRBV7-2; j_gene: TRBJ2-3; CDR3aa: ASSLQGALTDTQY
v_gene: TRBV7-2; j_gene: TRBJ2-7; CDR3aa: ASSLAGDVY
v_gene: TRBV5-5; j_gene: TRBJ1-2; CDR3aa: ASSLDSHYGYT
v_gene: TRBV5-6; j_gene: TRBJ2-7; CDR3aa: ASSGTGPPNRGEQY
v_gene: TRBV28; j_gene: TRBJ1-5; CDR3aa: ASSPSGTGVFLTQH
v_gene: TRBV25-1; j_gene: TRBJ2-6; CDR3aa: ASSDGASGANVLT
v_gene: TRBV14; j_gene: TRBJ2-3; CDR3aa: ASSQDLSGATDTQY
v_gene: TRBV4-3; j_gene: TRBJ2-1; CDR3aa: ASSQRQGYNEQF
v_gene: TRBV4-3; j_gene: TRBJ2-1; CDR3aa: ASSQDLTSYNEQF
v_gene: TRBV19; j_gene: TRBJ1-5; CDR3aa: ASTPAGTHSNQPQH
v_gene: TRBV18; j_gene: TRBJ1-1; CDR3aa: ASSPGQDTEAF
v_gene: TRBV7-8; j_gene: TRBJ2-5; CDR3aa: ASTIAGPQETQY
v_gene: TRBV6-4; j_gene: TRBJ2-2; CDR3aa: ASSDSGTGELF
v_gene: TRBV19; j_gene: TRBJ1-4; CDR3aa: ASSIRQGGPAGKLF
v_gene: TRBV5-1; j_gene: TRBJ1-6; CDR3aa: ASRWGTGTNSPLH
v_gene: TRBV2; j_gene: TRBJ2-1; CDR3aa: ASTVAGAGDNEQF
v_gene: TRBV5-1; j_gene: TRBJ1-1; CDR3aa: ASSEQQGRKAF
v_gene: TRBV6-6; j_gene: TRBJ2-1; CDR3aa: ASSVGLHEQF
v_gene: TRBV7-2; j_gene: TRBJ1-5; CDR3aa: ASSPFTGGGQPQH
v_gene: TRBV6-4; j_gene: TRBJ2-2; CDR3aa: ASSEGTNTGELF
v_gene: TRBV6-5; j_gene: TRBJ2-3; CDR3aa: ASSYFGKGDTQY
v_gene: TRBV5-1; j_gene: TRBJ2-5; CDR3aa: ASSLLPEQETQY
v_gene: TRBV27; j_gene: TRBJ1-5; CDR3aa: ASRADLRGQPQH
v_gene: TRBV18; j_gene: TRBJ1-1; CDR3aa: ASSPRTGENTEAF
v_gene: TRBV5-4; j_gene: TRBJ2-3; CDR3aa: ASSWTSGEGHTDTQY
v_gene: TRBV24-1; j_gene: TRBJ1-6; CDR3aa: ATSDGQGSSPLH
v_gene: TRBV7-7; j_gene: TRBJ2-5; CDR3aa: ASSLGTSGTQTQY
v_gene: TRBV7-9; j_gene: TRBJ1-5; CDR3aa: ASSLVRGDRGQPQH
v_gene: TRBV28; j_gene: TRBJ1-6; CDR3aa: ASSSAGDSYNSPLH
v_gene: TRBV9; j_gene: TRBJ2-7; CDR3aa: ASSAQGQAYEQY
v_gene: TRBV7-2; j_gene: TRBJ1-1; CDR3aa: ASSPRGPGDTEAF
v_gene: TRBV19; j_gene: TRBJ2-1; CDR3aa: ASSISGSSYNEQF
v_gene: TRBV19; j_gene: TRBJ2-2; CDR3aa: ASSGGRGTGELF
v_gene: TRBV28; j_gene: TRBJ1-5; CDR3aa: ASSAGDRALQPQH
v_gene: TRBV6-5; j_gene: TRBJ2-1; CDR3aa: ASSYTGRGLDEQF
v_gene: TRBV18; j_gene: TRBJ2-1; CDR3aa: ASSPQGAGNEQF
v_gene: TRBV28; j_gene: TRBJ2-7; CDR3aa: ASSLGLAGSSH
v_gene: TRBV6-2/TRBV6-3; j_gene: TRBJ2-1; CDR3aa: ASSYSGLAGRFNEQF
v_gene: TRBV7-3; j_gene: TRBJ2-7; CDR3aa: ASSLARTYEQY
v_gene: TRBV19; j_gene: TRBJ1-1; CDR3aa: ASSIVGGDTEAF
v_gene: TRBV24-1; j_gene: TRBJ2-1; CDR3aa: ATSDVSGSSYNEQF
v_gene: TRBV3-1/TRBV3-2; j_gene: TRBJ1-4; CDR3aa: ASSREGPLSNEKLF